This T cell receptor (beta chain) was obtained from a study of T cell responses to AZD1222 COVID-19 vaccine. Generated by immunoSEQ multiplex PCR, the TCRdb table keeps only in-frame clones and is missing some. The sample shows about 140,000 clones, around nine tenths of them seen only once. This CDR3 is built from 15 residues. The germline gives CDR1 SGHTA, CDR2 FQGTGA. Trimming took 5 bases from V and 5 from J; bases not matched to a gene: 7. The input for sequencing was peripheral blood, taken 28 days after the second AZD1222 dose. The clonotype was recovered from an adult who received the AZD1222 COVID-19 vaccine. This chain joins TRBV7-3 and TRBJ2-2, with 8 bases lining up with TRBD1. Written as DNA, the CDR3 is TGTGCCAGCAGCATTGGACAGGGAGGTACCGGGGAGCTGTTTTTT. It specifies CASSIGQGGTGELFF.